This T cell receptor beta chain was captured in a study of tumor-infiltrating lymphocytes in primary liver carcinoma. Study-wide context: Through surgical resection, the patients' primary liver carcinoma was treated.

Out of unsorted whole blood came the blood RNA, and germline DNA was extracted as well. Study-level findings and limits: Tumors carried a top-250-clone fraction significantly exceeding that of blood (p = 0.039).

Using a constant-region primer together with ProtoScript II reverse transcriptase, TCR beta cDNA was made from approximately 500 ng of total RNA. Researchers made the TCR beta libraries by running three nested multiplex PCR rounds with slightly modified ARM-PCR. The study ran its first two PCR rounds for nine to ten cycles each, using TRBV1-TRBV30 forward primers and a C-beta reverse primer. TCRdb passed the multiplex PCR reads through MiXCR, listing each CDR3 protein once. There are about 350,000 distinct CDR3 sequences in the sample; less than 70% occur only once, and about 6.5% lies in the top ten. Germline values: CDR1 SEHNR, CDR2 FQNEAQ (reference sequence). The CDR3 loop spans 16 amino acids. Trimming cost V 3 bases and J 9 bases; bases outside gene matches: 9. This clonotype has a handful of counts. Its antigen is unknown.

The sequence was obtained from a man in his forties or fifties with primary liver carcinoma and hepatitis B virus infection. The specimen sequenced was peripheral blood. This chain joins TRBV7-9 and TRBJ2-1, with TRBD2 matching over 12 bases. Here the CDR3 DNA reads TGTGCCAGCAGCTTTTCCAGTCTAGCGGGAGGGTCTGAGCAGTTCTTC. Translating gives CASSFSSLAGGSEQFF. Based on the CDR3 plus reference TRBV7-9 and TRBJ2-1, the full variable domain is DTGVSQNPRHKITKRGQNVTFRCDPISEHNRLYWYRQTLGQGPEFLTYFQNEAQLEKSRLLSDRFSAERPKGSFSTLEIQRTEQGDSAMYLCASSFSSLAGGSEQFFGPGTRLTVL.